This TCR beta chain comes out of a study of CD8 T cells in Susac syndrome. General study points: Regarding the TCR sequencing and HLA analysis, the study admitted that a relatively small number of individuals were involved.

RNA was extracted with the RNeasy kit, and a quantity of 0.5 to 1 ug was reverse transcribed using random hexamers. TCRdb reprocessed the immunoSEQ multiplex PCR reads with MiXCR, giving one entry per CDR3 protein. The sample records over 350,000 distinct CDR3 sequences, around 83% being singletons. CD8+ and CD4+ T cells from blood underwent TCR beta sequencing. Trimming removed 7 bases from V and 0 bases from J, with 15 bases in between. The CDR3 sequence is 15 residues long. Germline V gene data show CDR1 as MNHEY and CDR2 as SVGAGI. Turning to this clonotype: The antigen is unknown.

This receptor was taken from a human donor with multiple sclerosis. This rearrangement joins TRBV6-5 to TRBJ1-1; a weak D match, TRBD1 (5 bases). The sequencing input was CD8+ T cells from PBMCs. The CDR3 here is CASNPAGMVNTEAFF. Written as DNA, the CDR3 is TGTGCCAGCAATCCCGCAGGGATGGTGAACACTGAAGCTTTCTTT.